This T cell receptor beta chain was recorded in a study of blood T cell repertoires in COVID-19. The CDR3 runs to 16 residues. Trimming took 4 bases from V and 3 from J; bases not matched to a gene: 6. The germline gives CDR1 LNHNV, CDR2 YYDKDF (reference sequence). The repertoire was sequenced with immunoSEQ multiplex PCR; TCRdb's copy has only in-frame clones and lacks some. Of 180,000 or so clones listed, about four fifths are singletons. The sequence derives from a man aged 45 to 65 who had recovered from COVID-19. Material: PBMCs or T cells enriched from blood (not recorded which). The chain has TRBV15 and TRBJ2-2, with 9 bases that match TRBD2. For the CDR3, the DNA is TGTGCCACCAGCACGAGGGCGGGGGGGTACACCGGGGAGCTGTTTTTT. This translates into CATSTRAGGYTGELFF.